The 15 T cell receptor beta chains below were found in one sample sequenced in a study of blood T cell repertoires in COVID-19. TCRdb's copy holds only in-frame clones and misses some; the assay was immunoSEQ multiplex PCR. The sample includes about 320,000 clones, around 80% of them seen just once. Sequencing was carried out using peripheral blood. Receptors were obtained from a woman in her 50s with acute or convalescent COVID-19.

Concerning this clone: Germline and junction disagree at one end, which may indicate a read error. The V gene is TRBV3-1 (or the pseudogene TRBV3-2), the J gene TRBJ2-7; 7 bases agree with TRBD1. CDR1 and CDR2 from the germline V gene are LGHDT and YNNKEL (reference sequence). The CDR3 runs 12 residues. The CDR3 nucleotides are TGTGCCAGCAGCCATCAACAGGGGTCCGAAGACTTC. Translated: CASSHQQGSEDF.

In DNA, the CDR3 is TGTGCCTGGAGTCGGACAGGGGGTGTTAGCGAGCAGTACTTC. Protein product: CAWSRTGGVSEQYF. The chain is built from TRBV30 and TRBJ2-7; 10 bases fit TRBD1. This CDR3 has 14 amino acids. V lost 2 bases to trimming and J lost 6 bases; unmatched junction nucleotides: 7. Germline V lookup: CDR1 GTSNPN, CDR2 SVGIG (reference sequence).

The chain carries TRBV19 and TRBJ2-2; possibly TRBD2 for D (5 bases). Germline assignment: CDR1 LNHDA and CDR2 SQIVND (reference sequence). The CDR3 is 14 residues long. The V end was cut by 7 bases, the J end by 7 bases, with 16 bases between. CDR3 sequence: CASKQRLAGGELFF. CDR3 DNA: TGTGCCAGTAAGCAGCGGCTAGCTGGCGGGGAGCTGTTTTTT.

DNA for the CDR3: TGCGCCAGCACCCCAAGCGGGGGGCTGGGTACGCAGTATTTT. This translates into CASTPSGGLGTQYF. This chain joins TRBV5-1 and TRBJ2-3, with 9 bases aligning to TRBD2. Per germline, CDR1 SGHRS and CDR2 YFSETQ. The CDR3 is 14 amino acids. V was pared by 6 bases and J by 8 bases, with 10 bases of the junction left unmatched.

V usage is TRBV3-1 (or the pseudogene TRBV3-2) and J usage is TRBJ2-4; 7 nucleotides align to TRBD1. V shed 7 bases, J shed 2 bases, and the junction held 5 bases outside the gene matches. The CDR3 loop spans 14 amino acids. CDR1 LGHDT and CDR2 YNNKEL come from the germline V gene (reference sequence). Here the CDR3 reads CASKPTGSKNIQYF. CDR3 coding DNA: TGTGCCAGCAAACCGACAGGGTCCAAAAACATTCAGTACTTC.

The chain carries TRBV28 and TRBJ2-7; 8 positions match TRBD1. The germline gives CDR1 MDHEN, CDR2 SYDVKM. V gave up 6 bases and J gave up 0 bases; unmatched junction bases: 4. The CDR3 is 14 residues long. For the CDR3, the DNA is TGTGCCAGCAGGTCGACAGGGGTCTCCTACGAGCAGTACTTC. Translation gives CASRSTGVSYEQYF. The full variable domain, completed using reference TRBV28 and TRBJ2-7, is DVKVTQSSRYLVKRTGEKVFLECVQDMDHENMFWYRQDPGLGLRLIYFSYDVKMKEKGDIPEGYSVSREKKERFSLILESASTNQTSMYLCASRSTGVSYEQYFGPGTRLTVT.

V and J are TRBV30 and TRBJ2-6, with TRBD1 as a possible D gene (5 bases). With 1 base removed from V and 0 bases from J, the gap between germline ends came to 10 bases. The CDR3 runs to 16 residues. Germline lookup yields CDR1 GTSNPN and CDR2 SVGIG (reference sequence). CDR3 protein: CAWSDRLHSGANVLTF. Written as DNA, the CDR3 is TGTGCCTGGAGTGACAGGTTACACTCTGGGGCCAACGTCCTGACTTTC.

The V gene is TRBV5-8, the J gene TRBJ1-2, with D hard to call. The germline V gene has CDR1 SGHTS and CDR2 YDEGEE. This CDR3 region has 15 residues. V shed 1 base and J shed 2 bases, with 12 bases lying between them. CDR3: CASSLTGVANYGYTF. The DNA for the CDR3 is TGTGCCAGCAGCTTGACCGGGGTGGCCAACTATGGCTACACCTTC.

Only a few counts were recorded for this clone. This chain joins TRBV18 and TRBJ1-1, with a possible D match to TRBD1 (6 bases). The germline V gene encodes CDR1 KGHSH and CDR2 LQKENI. V lost 0 bases and J 10 bases, leaving 27 bases between the germline ends. The CDR3 consists of 18 residues. CDR3 sequence reads: CASSPPRGAGGAHGRAFF. CDR3 nucleotide sequence: TGTGCCAGCTCACCACCTCGGGGGGCTGGAGGGGCCCACGGACGAGCTTTCTTT.

V gene TRBV5-1 combines with J gene TRBJ2-3, with D maybe TRBD1 (6 bases). The length of the CDR3 is 18 residues. The germline gives CDR1 SGHRS, CDR2 YFSETQ. Deletions cut 0 bases from V and 0 bases from J, with 17 bases between. The CDR3 nucleotides are TGCGCCAGCAGCTTGGCCCCCCGACAGGTCTCGAGCACAGATACGCAGTATTTT. Its translation is CASSLAPRQVSSTDTQYF. Variable domain in full (rest from reference TRBV5-1 and TRBJ2-3): KAGVTQTPRYLIKTRGQQVTLSCSPISGHRSVSWYQQTPGQGLQFLFEYFSETQRNKGNFPGRFSGRQFSNSRSEMNVSTLELGDSALYLCASSLAPRQVSSTDTQYFGPGTRLTVL.

The J gene is TRBJ1-5, the V gene TRBV19; possible D gene TRBD1, 5 bases. The CDR3 runs to 15 residues. Germline values: CDR1 LNHDA, CDR2 SQIVND (reference sequence). The V gene lost 3 bases and the J gene lost 2 bases, with 11 bases spanning the gap. CDR3 coding DNA: TGTGCCAGTAGTATCGACCCCAGGGGCAATCAGCCCCAGCATTTT. Protein sequence: CASSIDPRGNQPQHF. The entire variable domain, with the rest obtained from reference TRBV19 and TRBJ1-5, is as follows: DGGITQSPKYLFRKEGQNVTLSCEQNLNHDAMYWYRQDPGQGLRLIYYSQIVNDFQKGDIAEGYSVSREKKESFPLTVTSAQKNPTAFYLCASSIDPRGNQPQHFGDGTRLSIL.

As to this clone: The same CDR3 arises from other DNA sequences in this sample as well. The chain couples TRBV7-2 to TRBJ1-2; perhaps TRBD1 as D (6 bases). With 3 bases removed from V and 2 bases from J, the gap between germline ends came to 7 bases. The CDR3 has 13 residues. Germline CDR1 SGHTA, CDR2 FQGNSA. CDR3 in DNA: TGTGCCAGCAGCTTGGACAGCAACTATGGCTACACCTTC. This codes for CASSLDSNYGYTF.

The chain is built from TRBV29-1 and TRBJ2-7; 10 bases are a match to TRBD2. With 7 bases clipped from V and 7 bases from J, the junction kept 7 bases outside the gene matches. This CDR3 has 12 residues. CDR1 and CDR2 from the germline V gene are SQVTM and ANQGSEA. The CDR3 region has the DNA TGCAGCGCCAGCCTAGCGGGAGATGAGCAGTACTTC. Its protein product is CSASLAGDEQYF.

In this sample, this clone turned up once. The rearrangement uses TRBV12-3 or TRBV12-4 and TRBJ2-7; possible D gene TRBD1, 6 bases. The V and J ends lost 2 bases and 9 bases respectively, with 14 bases between them. CDR3 length equals 13 residues. CDR3 bases: TGTGCCAGCAGTTTAAACAGGGTGGGCGTGCAGTACTTC. It encodes CASSLNRVGVQYF.

DNA for the CDR3: TGTGCCACCAGCGCACCGCGGACTGGCACAGATACGCAGTATTTT. Translated: CATSAPRTGTDTQYF. This chain links TRBV15 with TRBJ2-3; TRBD2 is a possible D gene (5 bases). The germline V and J ends were trimmed by 5 bases and 1 base, with 13 bases remaining between them. The germline V gene encodes CDR1 LNHNV and CDR2 YYDKDF (reference sequence). The CDR3 runs 15 residues.